Listed below are T cell receptor beta chains from one sample, sequenced in a study of T cells in Graves' hyperthyroidism and ophthalmopathy. MiXCR, run by TCRdb on the multiplex PCR reads, gives a single entry per CDR3 protein. The sample lists roughly 400,000 distinct CDR3 sequences; around 25% were seen once. The sample taken for sequencing was blood. The source of these receptors is a man in his fifties or sixties with Graves' hyperthyroidism. CDR3s include the opening cysteine and the closing phenylalanine or tryptophan. The order of the fields is J gene, clone size, V gene, D gene, CDR3 protein, CDR3 DNA. D genes are given only for firm matches. Only part of the rows carry a size: once, few, many, or a class if the clone is expanded.

TRBJ2-1 NA TRBV29-1 NA CSVGGASYNEQFF TGCAGCGTTGGGGGAGCGAGTTACAATGAGCAGTTCTTC
TRBJ2-4 few TRBV7-2 TRBD1 CASSFRTGGAKNIQYF TGTGCCAGCAGCTTCAGGACAGGGGGAGCCAAAAACATTCAGTACTTC
TRBJ2-3 few TRBV19 NA CASTPRGDTDTQYF TGTGCCAGTACCCCACGAGGGGACACAGATACGCAGTATTTT
TRBJ1-6 NA TRBV2 NA CASRRQKSSYNSPLHF TGTGCCAGCAGGAGACAGAAGAGCTCCTATAATTCACCCCTCCACTTT
TRBJ2-5 few TRBV29-1 NA CSVGGTWETQYF TGCAGCGTTGGAGGGACATGGGAGACCCAGTACTTC
TRBJ2-5 NA TRBV15 NA CATSRDRPGSPETQYF TGTGCCACCAGCAGAGATAGGCCAGGCAGCCCAGAGACCCAGTACTTC
TRBJ2-2 NA TRBV7-3 NA CASSPWGGVGNTGELVF TGCGCCAGCAGCCCCTGGGGCGGGGTAGGGAACACCGGGGAGCTGGTTTTT
TRBJ2-1 NA TRBV7-2 NA CASSYGQTVNEQFF TGTGCCAGCAGCTACGGACAGACAGTAAATGAGCAGTTCTTC
TRBJ2-7 NA TRBV10-2 NA CASSLALGERFYEQYF TGCGCCAGCAGCTTAGCCCTAGGTGAGAGATTCTACGAGCAGTACTTC
TRBJ2-7 NA TRBV10-3 NA CAISETGTRGNEQYF TGTGCCATCAGTGAGACTGGGACCAGAGGTAACGAGCAGTACTTC
TRBJ1-5 NA TRBV3-1 NA CASSQRGEGGQPQHF TGTGCCAGCAGCCAAAGGGGGGAAGGGGGTCAGCCCCAGCATTTT
TRBJ2-5 NA TRBV24-1 NA CATSDYTETQYF TGTGCCACCAGTGACTATACAGAGACCCAGTACTTC
TRBJ2-7 many TRBV11-2 TRBD2 CASSLIRGGGYEQYF TGTGCCAGCAGCTTAATCCGCGGCGGGGGATACGAGCAGTACTTC
TRBJ2-1 many TRBV7-9 TRBD2 CASSPTSTEQFF TGTGCCAGCAGCCCGACTAGCACTGAGCAGTTCTTC
TRBJ2-7 NA TRBV6-2/TRBV6-3 NA CASSYSAGSERFSYEQYF TGTGCCAGCAGTTACTCAGCAGGGTCGGAGCGATTCTCCTACGAGCAGTACTTC
TRBJ2-7 few TRBV7-9 TRBD1 CASSPWDRGSYEQYF TGTGCCAGCAGCCCGTGGGACAGGGGTTCTTACGAGCAGTACTTC
TRBJ1-5 NA TRBV7-2 NA CASSLVGMGNQPQHF TGTGCCAGCAGCTTGGTGGGTATGGGCAATCAGCCCCAGCATTTT
TRBJ2-7 few TRBV20-1 NA CSARSTGTGYEQYF TGCAGTGCTAGATCTACCGGGACGGGATACGAGCAGTACTTC
TRBJ2-3 NA TRBV24-1 TRBD1 CATSDPGTGFTQYF TGTGCCACCAGTGACCCAGGGACAGGGTTTACGCAGTATTTT
TRBJ2-1 NA TRBV2 TRBD2 CASKAGGWGNEQFF TGTGCCAGCAAGGCGGGAGGTTGGGGCAATGAGCAGTTCTTC
TRBJ2-1 NA TRBV6-2/TRBV6-3 TRBD2 CASSYTIASGKYNEQFF TGTGCCAGCAGTTACACGATCGCTAGCGGGAAATACAATGAGCAGTTCTTC
TRBJ2-1 many TRBV24-1 TRBD2 CATSDILGGAGGNEQFF TGTGCCACCAGTGATATCCTCGGCGGAGCGGGAGGGAATGAGCAGTTCTTC
TRBJ2-3 NA TRBV10-2 NA CASSESGRRDTQYF TGCGCCAGCAGTGAGTCGGGACGGAGAGATACGCAGTATTTT
TRBJ2-3 NA TRBV6-1 TRBD1 CASTNRQGMFADTQYF TGTGCCAGCACTAACAGACAGGGGATGTTTGCAGATACGCAGTATTTT
TRBJ2-1 NA TRBV29-1 TRBD1 CSVPHRGSYNEQFF TGCAGCGTTCCGCACAGGGGAAGTTACAATGAGCAGTTCTTC
TRBJ1-5 NA TRBV12-3/TRBV12-4 TRBD1 CASSRTGKSNQPQHF TGTGCCAGCAGCCGGACAGGGAAAAGCAATCAGCCCCAGCATTTT
TRBJ2-7 many TRBV7-9 NA CASSSVVGGSYEQYF TGTGCCAGCAGCTCCGTCGTAGGGGGATCCTACGAGCAGTACTTC
TRBJ2-1 few TRBV19 TRBD2 CASSQPGTSGRDDEQFF TGTGCCAGTAGCCAACCCGGGACTAGCGGGAGGGACGATGAGCAGTTCTTC
TRBJ2-7 NA TRBV11-2 NA CASSFEQGRYEQYF TGTGCCAGCAGCTTCGAACAGGGGAGGTACGAGCAGTACTTC
TRBJ1-2 few TRBV12-3/TRBV12-4 NA CASSLAQSGYTF TGTGCCAGCAGTTTAGCCCAAAGTGGCTACACCTTC
TRBJ2-1 many TRBV7-9 NA CASSLGGGYNEQFF TGTGCCAGCAGCTTAGGTGGCGGCTACAATGAGCAGTTCTTC
TRBJ2-5 many TRBV28 NA CASSLGRGLETQYF TGTGCCAGCAGTTTAGGGCGGGGGCTCGAGACCCAGTACTTC
TRBJ2-7 NA TRBV10-3 TRBD1 CAISGTGFNEQYF TGTGCCATCAGTGGGACAGGGTTCAACGAGCAGTACTTC
TRBJ2-2 NA TRBV29-1 NA CSGALATGELFF TGCAGCGGGGCCCTAGCAACCGGGGAGCTGTTTTTT
TRBJ2-3 NA TRBV12-3/TRBV12-4 TRBD1 CASSASGTVSTDTQYF TGTGCCAGCAGTGCGTCCGGGACAGTTAGCACAGATACGCAGTATTTT
TRBJ1-5 few TRBV6-1 NA CASSGGSNQPQHF TGTGCCAGCTCGGGGGGTAGCAATCAGCCCCAGCATTTT
TRBJ2-4 NA TRBV5-1 TRBD2 CASSPGALAGGQNIQYF TGCGCCAGCAGCCCTGGAGCTCTAGCGGGAGGCCAAAACATTCAGTACTTC
TRBJ2-7 few TRBV20-1 NA CSARVGWTYEQYF TGCAGTGCTAGAGTGGGCTGGACCTACGAGCAGTACTTC
TRBJ1-2 few TRBV28 NA CASTLLEGQGLFRYTF TGTGCCAGCACTCTTCTGGAGGGCCAGGGACTATTCCGCTACACCTTC
TRBJ2-7 NA TRBV6-5 NA CASSYGGSVDEQYF TGTGCCAGCAGTTACGGGGGGAGTGTCGACGAGCAGTACTTC
TRBJ1-6 few TRBV12-3/TRBV12-4 NA CASSFDSRENSPLHF TGTGCCAGCAGTTTCGATTCACGGGAAAATTCACCCCTCCACTTT
TRBJ2-4 NA TRBV4-1 TRBD2 CASSQVPGLAGGNIAKNIQYF TGCGCCAGCAGCCAAGTCCCGGGACTAGCGGGAGGAAATATAGCCAAAAACATTCAGTACTTC
TRBJ1-4 few TRBV5-1 NA CASSLAGGEVEKLFF TGCGCCAGCAGCTTGGCGGGGGGCGAAGTTGAAAAACTGTTTTTT
TRBJ2-7 many TRBV20-1 NA CIREGGYEQYF TGCATCAGGGAGGGGGGCTACGAGCAGTACTTC
TRBJ2-1 NA TRBV7-3 NA CASSSVGGHDNEQFF TGTGCCAGCAGCTCGGTCGGAGGGCACGACAATGAGCAGTTCTTC
TRBJ2-5 NA TRBV29-1 TRBD2 CSARTSGSGETQYF TGCAGCGCCAGGACTAGCGGGAGTGGAGAGACCCAGTACTTC
TRBJ2-7 few TRBV12-3/TRBV12-4 NA CASSFGWYEQYF TGTGCCAGCAGTTTTGGGTGGTACGAGCAGTACTTC
TRBJ1-1 NA TRBV4-1 NA CASSQGQEVMNTEAFF TGCGCCAGCAGCCAAGGACAGGAGGTAATGAACACTGAAGCTTTCTTT
TRBJ2-5 NA TRBV28 NA CASRPGRLETQYF TGTGCCAGCAGACCTGGACGTTTGGAGACCCAGTACTTC
TRBJ2-7 few TRBV18 TRBD1 CASSPTMGRGIDEQYF TGTGCCAGCTCACCGACAATGGGCAGGGGGATCGACGAGCAGTACTTC
TRBJ2-3 many TRBV11-2 NA CASSPFWRPDTQYF TGTGCCAGCAGCCCCTTTTGGAGACCAGATACGCAGTATTTT
TRBJ2-7 NA TRBV5-1 NA CASSLARAYEQYF TGCGCCAGCAGCTTGGCCAGGGCCTACGAGCAGTACTTC
TRBJ2-3 many TRBV20-1 NA CSARGGASSTDTQYF TGCAGTGCTAGGGGTGGCGCTTCTAGCACAGATACGCAGTATTTT
TRBJ2-5 few TRBV7-6 NA CASSPSAYVETQYF TGTGCCAGCAGCCCGAGCGCCTACGTGGAGACCCAGTACTTC
TRBJ1-5 many TRBV20-1 TRBD1 CSAGTGNQPQHF TGCAGTGCAGGGACAGGTAATCAGCCCCAGCATTTT
TRBJ2-7 many TRBV11-3 NA CASTVVGRAPYEQYF TGTGCCAGCACCGTGGTGGGCCGGGCCCCCTACGAGCAGTACTTC
TRBJ2-2 few TRBV11-2 TRBD2 CASSWTRNTGELFF TGTGCCAGCAGTTGGACTAGGAACACCGGGGAGCTGTTTTTT
TRBJ2-1 few TRBV24-1 TRBD1 CAPPSSPHLGTGSHNEQFF TGTGCCCCTCCCAGCTCCCCACACCTCGGGACAGGGAGTCACAATGAGCAGTTCTTC
TRBJ1-3 NA TRBV12-3/TRBV12-4 NA CASRQYQGNTIYF TGTGCCAGCAGACAATACCAAGGAAACACCATATATTTT
TRBJ2-5 many TRBV2 NA CASSEGRAYQETQYF TGTGCCAGCAGTGAAGGCCGGGCGTACCAAGAGACCCAGTACTTC